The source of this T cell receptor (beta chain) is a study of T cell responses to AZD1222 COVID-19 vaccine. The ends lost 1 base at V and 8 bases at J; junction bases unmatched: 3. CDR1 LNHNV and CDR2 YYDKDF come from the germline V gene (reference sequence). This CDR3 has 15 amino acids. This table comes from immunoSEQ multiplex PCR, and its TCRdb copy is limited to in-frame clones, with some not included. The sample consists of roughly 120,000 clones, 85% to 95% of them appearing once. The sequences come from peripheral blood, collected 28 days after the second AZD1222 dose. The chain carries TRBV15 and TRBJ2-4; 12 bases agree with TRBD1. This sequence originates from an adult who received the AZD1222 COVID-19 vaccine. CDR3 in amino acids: CATSRAGQGADIQYF. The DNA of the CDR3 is TGTGCCACCAGCAGAGCGGGACAGGGGGCGGACATTCAGTACTTC.